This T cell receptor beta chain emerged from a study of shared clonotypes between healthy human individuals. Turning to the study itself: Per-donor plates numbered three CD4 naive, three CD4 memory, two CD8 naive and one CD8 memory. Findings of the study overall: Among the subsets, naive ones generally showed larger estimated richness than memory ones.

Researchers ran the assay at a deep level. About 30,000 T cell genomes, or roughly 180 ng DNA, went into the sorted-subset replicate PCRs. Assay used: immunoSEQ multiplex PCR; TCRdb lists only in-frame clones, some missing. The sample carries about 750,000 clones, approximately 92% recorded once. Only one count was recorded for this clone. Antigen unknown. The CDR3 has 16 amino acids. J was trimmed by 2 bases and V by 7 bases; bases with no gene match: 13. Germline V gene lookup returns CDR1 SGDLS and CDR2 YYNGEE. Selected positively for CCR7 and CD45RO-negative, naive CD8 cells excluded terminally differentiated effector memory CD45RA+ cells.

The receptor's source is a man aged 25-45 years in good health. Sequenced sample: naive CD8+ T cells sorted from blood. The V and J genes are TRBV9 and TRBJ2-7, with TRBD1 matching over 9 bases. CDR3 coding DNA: TGTGCCAGCTACCCCCCGGACAGGGGACCTCCCTACGAGCAGTACTTC. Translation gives CASYPPDRGPPYEQYF.